This TCR beta chain stems from a study of cytomegalovirus exposure and HLA in healthy donors. The study's findings and limits: The study had only CMV serostatus as immune exposure information. 87-base-pair reads could not separate some V segments, including TRBV6-2 and TRBV6-3. Later on, a genetic analysis was performed. It linked a missense variant in DCLRE1C with V- and J-gene trimming of TCR beta. In a later analysis, compared with equally common non-associated chains, HLA-associated beta chains were more expanded.

A few counts support this clone. Its antigen is undetermined. The germline V gene encodes CDR1 LNHNV and CDR2 YYDKDF (reference sequence). The V gene lost 1 base and the J gene lost 6 bases, with 15 bases spanning the gap. CDR3 length: 15 residues. With 60 Vbeta and 13 Jbeta primers, the PCR was carried out. Method: immunoSEQ multiplex PCR; TCRdb's copy keeps in-frame clones and lacks some. The sample has roughly 150,000 clones, approximately 70% seen once. The chain couples TRBV15 to TRBJ1-2, with D possibly matching TRBD1 (6 bases). The TCR sequence derives from a man aged 18 to 30 in good health and CMV-seropositive. The sample was PBMCs. DNA for the CDR3: TGTGCCACCAGCAGAGGGGGCGCAGGGGATGATGGCTACACCTTC. Its translation: CATSRGGAGDDGYTF.